Following are 17 T cell receptor beta chains from one sample sequenced in a study of cytotoxic CD8 clonotypes in ibrutinib-treated CLL. Only in-frame clones appear in the TCRdb table, and some are missing; sequencing was by immunoSEQ multiplex PCR. The sample comprises about 130,000 clones, roughly three quarters of which are singletons, and 5% to 5.5% rests with the top ten. The starting material was PBMCs, obtained after 24 months of ibrutinib treatment. Receptors originate from a human donor with chronic lymphocytic leukemia.

With respect to this clone: The same CDR3 can be traced to other DNA sequences in this sample. CDR3 sequence: CASSPEGSYGYTF. For the CDR3, the DNA is TGTGCCAGCTCACCAGAGGGCTCCTATGGCTACACCTTC. V usage is TRBV18 and J usage is TRBJ1-2, with D hard to call. V lost 2 bases, J lost 4 bases, and 8 bases lay in between. Per the germline V gene, CDR1 is KGHSH and CDR2 is LQKENI. This CDR3 is 13 amino acids long.

The chain carries TRBV5-1 and TRBJ1-2; the match to TRBD1 covers 10 bases. Germline CDR1 reads SGHRS; CDR2 reads YFSETQ. The ends lost 6 bases at V and 5 bases at J; junction bases unmatched: 10. This CDR3 contains 15 residues. The CDR3 bases are TGCGCCAGCACCCTTGGAGGGACAGGGGTTTATGGCTACACCTTC. This codes for CASTLGGTGVYGYTF.

The genes are TRBV5-1 and TRBJ2-2; D is unresolved. With 7 bases removed from V and 5 bases from J, the gap between germline ends came to 15 bases. Germline assignment: CDR1 SGHRS and CDR2 YFSETQ. The CDR3 extends over 14 amino acids. The CDR3 reads CASGQTGSTGELFF. CDR3 nucleotides: TGCGCCAGCGGCCAGACGGGTAGTACCGGGGAGCTGTTTTTT.

The V gene is TRBV6-5, the J gene TRBJ1-2; TRBD1 might be the D (6 bases). This CDR3 is built from 13 residues. V gave up 6 bases and J gave up 11 bases, with 19 bases separating them. Germline-derived CDR1 and CDR2 are MNHEY and SVGAGI. The CDR3 sequence: CASSHRDNWLYTF. In nucleotides, the CDR3 is TGTGCCAGCAGCCACCGGGACAATTGGCTGTACACCTTC.

The chain has TRBV30 and TRBJ1-6; tentative D call: TRBD1 (6 bases). The germline V gene encodes CDR1 GTSNPN and CDR2 SVGIG (reference sequence). V was pared by 4 bases and J by 5 bases, with 9 bases between. This CDR3 spans 13 amino acids. The CDR3 DNA reads as TGTGCCTGGATAGGACAGCATAATTCACCCCTCCACTTT. Translated: CAWIGQHNSPLHF. The whole variable domain, filled in from reference TRBV30 and TRBJ1-6, reads SQTIHQWPATLVQPVGSPLSLECTVEGTSNPNLYWYRQAAGRGLQLLFYSVGIGQISSEVPQNLSASRPQDRQFILSSKKLLLSDSGFYLCAWIGQHNSPLHFGNGTRLTVT.

The chain combines TRBV30 with TRBJ2-7; 7 nucleotides agree with TRBD1. Unmatched junction bases numbered 10, after V lost 4 bases and J lost 4 bases. This CDR3 region has 14 residues. CDR1 and CDR2 (germline): GTSNPN, SVGIG (reference sequence). The CDR3 bases are TGTGCCTGGACCCTCGGGACAGCAACTTACGAGCAGTACTTC. It codes for CAWTLGTATYEQYF.

The V and J genes are TRBV27 and TRBJ1-2; D uncertain. Trimming removed 0 bases from V and 3 bases from J, with 8 bases in between. The CDR3 totals 14 residues. Germline assignment: CDR1 MNHEY and CDR2 SMNVEV (reference sequence). The CDR3 DNA reads TGTGCCAGCAGTTTATCTTCCGGGGACTATGGCTACACCTTC. Protein sequence: CASSLSSGDYGYTF.

V usage is TRBV7-2 and J usage is TRBJ1-1; the D is unclear. CDR3 length equals 13 residues. Germline V gene data show CDR1 as SGHTA and CDR2 as FQGNSA. Trimming removed 5 bases at V and 6 bases at J, with 13 bases between. The CDR3 region has the DNA TGTGCCAGCAGCCCCTTTTCGGGCTCTGAAGCTTTCTTT. It encodes CASSPFSGSEAFF.

This rearrangement joins TRBV5-1 to TRBJ1-1; no firm D call. Germline values: CDR1 SGHRS, CDR2 YFSETQ. This CDR3 spans 13 amino acids. Trimming removed 4 bases at V and 1 base at J, with 8 bases between. Written as DNA, the CDR3 is TGCGCCAGCAGCGTCGTCCCGAACACTGAAGCTTTCTTT. Its translation is CASSVVPNTEAFF.

The gene calls are TRBV7-3 and TRBJ2-7; D unclear. Trimming removed 0 bases from V and 7 bases from J, with 13 bases in between. The germline V gene encodes CDR1 SGHTA and CDR2 FQGTGA. This CDR3 has 14 amino acids. CDR3 loop: CASSLTSGAREQYF. Written as DNA, the CDR3 is TGTGCCAGCAGCTTAACATCAGGTGCGCGGGAGCAGTACTTC.

The chain combines TRBV7-9 with TRBJ2-7; 7 bases agree with TRBD1. With 2 bases clipped from V and 4 bases from J, the junction kept 5 bases outside the gene matches. CDR1 is SEHNR, CDR2 FQNEAQ, per germline (reference sequence). The CDR3 spans 14 residues. CDR3 in DNA: TGTGCCAGCAGCTTATCCACAGGGGAATACGAGCAGTACTTC. As protein: CASSLSTGEYEQYF. The full variable domain, in which reference TRBV7-9 and TRBJ2-7 provide the parts outside the CDR3, is DTGVSQNPRHKITKRGQNVTFRCDPISEHNRLYWYRQTLGQGPEFLTYFQNEAQLEKSRLLSDRFSAERPKGSFSTLEIQRTEQGDSAMYLCASSLSTGEYEQYFGPGTRLTVT.

V and J are TRBV4-2 and TRBJ2-7; D call uncertain. Germline lookup yields CDR1 LGHNA and CDR2 YNFKEQ. V shed 4 bases and J shed 2 bases, with 12 bases lying between them. The CDR3 runs 14 residues. CDR3 protein: CASSPASAAYEQYF. The CDR3 DNA sequence: TGTGCCAGCAGCCCCGCCAGCGCTGCCTACGAGCAGTACTTC.

The V gene is TRBV5-1, the J gene TRBJ2-5, with 9 nucleotides matching TRBD1. The J segment lost 2 bases and the V segment lost 1 base, leaving 3 bases of the junction unmatched. Germline V gene sequence: CDR1 SGHRS, CDR2 YFSETQ. The CDR3 loop spans 15 amino acids. The CDR3 DNA sequence: TGCGCCAGCAGCTTGAGGGACAGGGTACAAGAGACCCAGTACTTC. It is translated as CASSLRDRVQETQYF. Full variable domain (outside the CDR3, taken from reference TRBV5-1 and TRBJ2-5): KAGVTQTPRYLIKTRGQQVTLSCSPISGHRSVSWYQQTPGQGLQFLFEYFSETQRNKGNFPGRFSGRQFSNSRSEMNVSTLELGDSALYLCASSLRDRVQETQYFGPGTRLLVL.

The chain links TRBV28 to TRBJ2-5; unclear D gene. Trimming took 6 bases from V and 2 from J, leaving 1 base between them. The CDR3 has 10 residues. Germline CDR1 MDHEN, CDR2 SYDVKM. The CDR3 DNA is TGTGCCAGCAGACAAGAGACCCAGTACTTC. It translates to CASRQETQYF.

This clone was detected once. The rearrangement links TRBV5-1 to TRBJ1-1; D remains ambiguous. CDR3 length: 14 residues. Germline-derived CDR1 and CDR2 are SGHRS and YFSETQ. The V and J ends lost 5 bases and 1 base respectively, with 12 bases between them. The CDR3 nucleotides are TGCGCCAGCAGACCCCGGTCGCAGAACACTGAAGCTTTCTTT. Its translation: CASRPRSQNTEAFF. The whole variable domain, remainder taken from reference TRBV5-1 and TRBJ1-1, is KAGVTQTPRYLIKTRGQQVTLSCSPISGHRSVSWYQQTPGQGLQFLFEYFSETQRNKGNFPGRFSGRQFSNSRSEMNVSTLELGDSALYLCASRPRSQNTEAFFGQGTRLTVV.

The chain carries TRBV6-1 and TRBJ2-2; 7 nucleotides agree with TRBD1. The CDR3 is 15 amino acids. V lost 2 bases, J lost 10 bases, and 10 bases stayed unmatched. The germline V gene encodes CDR1 MNHNS and CDR2 SASEGT. As DNA, the CDR3 is TGTGCCAGCAGTGAACTGGCAGGGGGATGGGAGGAGCTGTTTTTT. It codes for CASSELAGGWEELFF.

The chain links TRBV11-3 to TRBJ2-1; TRBD1 aligns across 9 bases. The germline V gene encodes CDR1 SGHNT and CDR2 YENEEA. The CDR3 is made up of 14 amino acids. The V and J ends lost 5 bases and 8 bases, in that order; junction bases with no gene match: 7. This CDR3 reads CASSIQTGGDEQFF. The CDR3 nucleotides read TGTGCCAGCAGCATACAGACAGGGGGGGATGAGCAGTTCTTC.